The clone carrying this T cell receptor beta chain was recorded at least ten times. Its antigen remains unidentified. The CDR3 spans 17 residues. The V and J ends lost 4 bases and 0 bases, in that order; junction bases with no gene match: 10. Germline V gene lookup returns CDR1 MNHEY and CDR2 SMNVEV (reference sequence). This entry comes from a study of T cells in Graves' hyperthyroidism and ophthalmopathy. General study findings and limits: Blood samples included most of the expanded thyroid clonotypes exceeding 0.001.

The CDR3 regions of TCR beta were amplified from RNA transcripts. The HTBI set primed first-round TCR CDR3 RT-PCR. MiXCR, run by TCRdb on the multiplex PCR reads, gives a single entry per CDR3 protein. The sample shows roughly 380,000 distinct CDR3 sequences, about an eighth of them seen only once. Exclusion of patients followed from uncontrolled infection, other autoimmune disease, pregnancy or lactation. The sample taken for sequencing was blood. The chain joins TRBV27 to TRBJ2-3; 7 nucleotides agree with TRBD2. This clonotype originated in a young woman with Graves' hyperthyroidism. CDR3: CASSSAGIYSSTDTQYF. In nucleotides, the CDR3 is TGTGCCAGCAGTTCAGCGGGGATATATTCTAGCACAGATACGCAGTATTTT.